The entry that follows covers one T cell receptor (beta chain) sequence. Its antigen remains unknown. A read error may produce the germline difference seen at one junction end. The data belong to a study of tumor and adjacent non-tumor tissue in lung cancer. Looking at the study overall: There were some 11 adenocarcinoma, 2 squamous cell carcinoma and 1 small cell lung cancer cases. Patients were aged about 30 to 80, fewer than twelve men and 4 to 6 women, stage I to III.

Three rounds of nested PCR, following a modified ARM-PCR protocol, produced the TCRbeta library. One entry per CDR3 protein, called by TCRdb with MiXCR from the multiplex PCR reads. The profile covers about 110,000 distinct CDR3 sequences, with roughly 80% appearing a single time and around 37% taken by the ten largest. RNA was extracted from bulk tissue without any cell sorting. Study outcomes and limitations: In normal lung, the top 100 clones were significantly more dominant than in tumor. Patients with more diverse tumor TCRs had worse survival.

The CDR3 loop spans 11 amino acids. CDR1 is DFQATT, CDR2 SNEGSKA, per germline (reference sequence). The receptor was derived from a woman in her sixties or seventies with non-small cell lung cancer. The sample was lung tumor tissue. The chain recombines TRBV20-1 with TRBJ2-7; D might be TRBD2 (6 bases). The DNA for the CDR3 is TGCAGTGCTAGCGGACAAACGGGGGAGCACTTC. As protein: CSASGQTGEHF.